The T cell receptor (beta chain) described here comes from a study of T cells in Graves' hyperthyroidism and ophthalmopathy. Overall study findings and caveats: The model made its ophthalmopathy prediction, and onset followed a median approximately 6 months later.

Between the trimmed V and J ends, which lost 5 bases and 4 bases, there was a span of 18 bases. The CDR3 has 16 residues. The germline gives CDR1 MRHNA, CDR2 SNTAGT. On this clonotype: Its antigen is unidentified. No conserved phenylalanine or tryptophan is present at the end of the CDR3, so a read error is the likely explanation.

Pregnant or lactating patients were excluded, as were those with uncontrolled infection or other autoimmune disease. RNA transcripts provided the source from which TCR beta CDR3 regions were amplified. With the HTBI primer set, the TCR CDR3 went through a first round of RT-PCR. TCRdb recomputed calls from the multiplex PCR reads with MiXCR, one row per CDR3 protein. This table has under 550,000 distinct CDR3 sequences, approximately 15% appearing once. What was sequenced was blood. V and J are TRBV6-4 and TRBJ2-1; D is uncertain. This sequence was found in a woman aged 18 to 35 with Graves' hyperthyroidism. CDR3 in DNA: TGTGCCAGCAGTTACTACGGACCGCATAATTACAATGAGCAGTTCCTC. Amino acid sequence: CASSYYGPHNYNEQFL.